Presented here are 9 T cell receptor beta chains from one specimen sequenced in a study of monozygotic twins with inflammatory bowel disease. One entry per CDR3 protein, without DNA, is what TCRdb gives after re-calling the 5' RACE reads. Here the sample table reports more than 300,000 distinct CDR3 sequences. Sequenced sample: blood. The receptors originated from a human donor with ulcerative colitis or Crohn's disease, or a healthy co-twin of an affected twin (not recorded which).

The chain recombines TRBV27 with TRBJ2-7; the TRBD1 assignment by TCRdb is unverifiable without DNA. CDR1 and CDR2 from the germline V gene are MNHEY and SMNVEV (reference sequence). The CDR3 spans 18 residues. This CDR3 reads CASSLISRDRLYPREQYF.

The chain couples TRBV7-9 to TRBJ2-3; absent DNA, TCRdb's TRBD1 call cannot be checked. The CDR3 loop spans 15 amino acids. Germline assignment: CDR1 SEHNR and CDR2 FQNEAQ (reference sequence). Here the CDR3 reads CATDMDRGRTDTQYF.

The chain joins TRBV11-2 to TRBJ1-1. The CDR3 covers 15 residues. Per the germline V gene, CDR1 is SGHAT and CDR2 is FQNNGV. CDR3 in amino acids: CASTPSYKMNTEAFF.

The rearrangement joins TRBV4-1 to TRBJ1-1; the TRBD1 assignment by TCRdb is unverifiable without DNA. The germline V gene encodes CDR1 MGHRA and CDR2 YSYEKL. The length of the CDR3 is 17 residues. This CDR3 reads CASSQVVFQGGDTEAFF.

The rearrangement links TRBV5-1 to TRBJ1-1; TCRdb lists TRBD1, though no DNA is available to test this call. This CDR3 has 16 residues. Germline CDR1 SGHRS, CDR2 YFSETQ. The CDR3 sequence: CASQGQGIGTNTEAFF. The complete variable domain, with remaining parts taken from reference TRBV5-1 and TRBJ1-1, reads KAGVTQTPRYLIKTRGQQVTLSCSPISGHRSVSWYQQTPGQGLQFLFEYFSETQRNKGNFPGRFSGRQFSNSRSEMNVSTLELGDSALYLCASQGQGIGTNTEAFFGQGTRLTVV.

V usage is TRBV20-1 and J usage is TRBJ1-1; TCRdb's D call, TRBD1, is unchecked because there is no DNA. The CDR3 length is 15 residues. Germline V lookup: CDR1 DFQATT, CDR2 SNEGSKA (reference sequence). CDR3 in amino acids: CSAGTGREMNTEAFF.

The chain couples TRBV7-2 to TRBJ2-7; no DNA is available, so the TRBD2 call from TCRdb remains unchecked. The CDR3 is made up of 11 amino acids. Germline assignment: CDR1 SGHTA and CDR2 FQGNSA. CDR3 loop: CASSPSGPQYF.

CDR3 loop: CSVEDTASGGLGMFF. V gene TRBV29-1 combines with J gene TRBJ2-2; the D call from TCRdb, TRBD2, cannot be confirmed without DNA. The CDR3 covers 15 residues. Germline V CDR1 and CDR2: SQVTM, ANQGSEA.

This chain links TRBV27 with TRBJ2-2; the TRBD2 assignment by TCRdb is unverifiable without DNA. Germline CDR1 reads MNHEY; CDR2 reads SMNVEV (reference sequence). The length of the CDR3 is 19 residues. Here the CDR3 reads CASNVWGISSGPNTGELFF.